A selection of T cell receptor beta chains follows, all from one sample in a study of response to subunit inactivated influenza vaccine. TCRdb fed the RT-PCR reads into MiXCR, producing one record per CDR3 protein. Of more than 400,000 distinct CDR3 sequences listed, over 9.5% are singletons. This sample comprised PBMCs from blood, obtained more than 35 days after vaccination. The receptors originated from a man aged 50 or older who received an inactivated influenza vaccine. Both conserved end residues are part of each CDR3. The order of the fields is CDR3 protein, CDR3 DNA, D gene, V gene, clone size, J gene. A D gene is named only where the DNA matches it firmly. Clone size is given for some rows only: seen once, a few or many times, or a class if the clone is expanded.

CDR3: CASRGQGDYYGYTF
DNA: TGTGCCAGCAGGGGACAGGGAGATTACTATGGCTACACCTTC
D: TRBD1
V: TRBV12-3/TRBV12-4
size: many
J: TRBJ1-2

CDR3: CASSGGAGRNTEAFF
DNA: TGTGCCAGCAGCGGGGGGGCGGGGCGCAACACTGAAGCTTTCTTT
D: .
V: TRBV5-5
size: .
J: TRBJ1-1

CDR3: CASTPLAGGSEQYF
DNA: TGTGCCAGCACCCCACTAGCGGGGGGCTCCGAGCAGTACTTC
D: TRBD2
V: TRBV7-2
size: many
J: TRBJ2-7

CDR3: CARLQNTGGLFF
DNA: TGTGCCAGACTCCAAAACACCGGGGGGCTGTTTTTT
D: .
V: TRBV21-1
size: .
J: TRBJ2-2

CDR3: CASTLGGLAVQETQYF
DNA: TGTGCCAGCACCCTGGGGGGGCTAGCGGTCCAAGAGACCCAGTACTTC
D: .
V: TRBV12-3/TRBV12-4
size: .
J: TRBJ2-5

CDR3: CASSSRQPVFPEQYF
DNA: TGTGCCAGCAGTTCCCGACAGCCCGTATTCCCCGAGCAGTACTTC
D: .
V: TRBV28
size: many
J: TRBJ2-7

CDR3: CASSRPGLAVYEQYF
DNA: TGTGCCAGCAGCCGACCGGGACTAGCGGTATACGAGCAGTACTTC
D: TRBD2
V: TRBV12-3/TRBV12-4
size: .
J: TRBJ2-7

CDR3: CASKDGANVLTF
DNA: TGTGCCAGTAAGGATGGGGCCAACGTCCTGACTTTC
D: .
V: TRBV27
size: .
J: TRBJ2-6

CDR3: CASSLGAGAYYGYTF
DNA: TGTGCCAGCAGTTTAGGGGCAGGGGCGTACTATGGCTACACCTTC
D: .
V: TRBV12-3/TRBV12-4
size: .
J: TRBJ1-2

CDR3: CASSLGQTNSPLHF
DNA: TGTGCCAGCAGCTTGGGACAGACTAATTCACCCCTCCACTTT
D: .
V: TRBV5-6
size: .
J: TRBJ1-6

CDR3: CASSLGTSGRTGELFF
DNA: TGTGCCAGCAGTTTGGGGACTAGCGGGCGGACCGGGGAGCTGTTTTTT
D: TRBD2
V: TRBV12-3/TRBV12-4
size: many
J: TRBJ2-2

CDR3: CSAETGGALTETQYF
DNA: TGCAGTGCTGAAACGGGGGGCGCTCTTACGGAGACCCAGTACTTC
D: .
V: TRBV20-1
size: many
J: TRBJ2-5

CDR3: CSARPGLAVTGELFF
DNA: TGCAGTGCAAGACCGGGACTAGCGGTTACCGGGGAGCTGTTTTTT
D: TRBD2
V: TRBV20-1
size: few
J: TRBJ2-2

CDR3: CASSLAMVNQPQHF
DNA: TGTGCCAGCAGCTTGGCTATGGTGAATCAGCCCCAGCATTTT
D: .
V: TRBV5-5
size: many
J: TRBJ1-5

CDR3: CASSQVAGGEQYF
DNA: TGTGCCAGCAGCCAAGTGGCAGGGGGCGAGCAGTACTTC
D: TRBD1
V: TRBV3-1
size: .
J: TRBJ2-7

CDR3: CSEQGAQGYTF
DNA: TGCAGCGAACAGGGGGCGCAGGGCTACACCTTC
D: TRBD1
V: TRBV29-1
size: .
J: TRBJ1-2

CDR3: CSAPTSGAKEMETQYF
DNA: TGCAGTGCTCCGACTAGCGGGGCCAAAGAGATGGAGACCCAGTACTTC
D: TRBD2
V: TRBV20-1
size: few
J: TRBJ2-5

CDR3: CASSLASGAHETQYF
DNA: TGTGCCAGCAGTTTAGCTAGCGGGGCGCACGAGACCCAGTACTTC
D: TRBD2
V: TRBV28
size: .
J: TRBJ2-5

CDR3: CASSGTGLGNTIYF
DNA: TGCGCCAGCAGTGGGACAGGGCTCGGAAACACCATATATTTT
D: TRBD1
V: TRBV10-2
size: many
J: TRBJ1-3

CDR3: CAKNRGRGETQYF
DNA: TGTGCCAAAAACAGGGGGCGCGGGGAGACCCAGTACTTC
D: TRBD1
V: TRBV9
size: few
J: TRBJ2-5

CDR3: CASSHQRGGAGELFF
DNA: TGCGCCAGCAGCCATCAACGGGGAGGCGCCGGGGAGCTGTTTTTT
D: .
V: TRBV4-3
size: many
J: TRBJ2-2

CDR3: CACNRGPNTEAFF
DNA: TGTGCCTGTAACAGGGGGCCGAACACTGAAGCTTTCTTT
D: TRBD1
V: TRBV30
size: once
J: TRBJ1-1

CDR3: CASNGGQGNTGELFF
DNA: TGTGCCAGCAACGGGGGACAGGGAAACACCGGGGAGCTGTTTTTT
D: TRBD1
V: TRBV12-3/TRBV12-4
size: .
J: TRBJ2-2

CDR3: CASSFWRVETQYF
DNA: TGTGCCAGCAGTTTTTGGCGTGTGGAGACCCAGTACTTC
D: .
V: TRBV12-3/TRBV12-4
size: .
J: TRBJ2-5

CDR3: CASSLESFKAGANVLTF
DNA: TGTGCCAGCAGCTTGGAGTCGTTCAAGGCGGGGGCCAACGTCCTGACTTTC
D: .
V: TRBV5-5
size: few
J: TRBJ2-6

CDR3: CASSLATSSIQYF
DNA: TGTGCCAGCAGCTTAGCGACATCTTCCATTCAGTACTTC
D: .
V: TRBV7-2
size: few
J: TRBJ2-4

CDR3: CASSLEGLGDTQYF
DNA: TGCGCCAGCAGCTTGGAAGGGTTGGGAGATACGCAGTATTTT
D: .
V: TRBV5-1
size: .
J: TRBJ2-3

CDR3: CAISEALAGGETQYF
DNA: TGTGCCATCAGTGAGGCCTTAGCGGGTGGGGAGACCCAGTACTTC
D: TRBD2
V: TRBV10-3
size: many
J: TRBJ2-5

CDR3: CSARGQYF
DNA: TGCAGTGCTAGGGGCCAGTACTTC
D: .
V: TRBV20-1
size: many
J: TRBJ2-5

CDR3: CASSYRVDAGELFF
DNA: TGTGCCAGCAGTTACCGGGTCGATGCCGGGGAGCTGTTTTTT
D: .
V: TRBV6-5
size: .
J: TRBJ2-2

CDR3: CASSFDSSGNTIYF
DNA: TGTGCCAGCAGTTTTGATTCCTCTGGAAACACCATATATTTT
D: .
V: TRBV12-3/TRBV12-4
size: many
J: TRBJ1-3

CDR3: CASSKGQGLQYF
DNA: TGTGCCAGCAGCAAGGGACAGGGTCTTCAGTACTTC
D: TRBD1
V: TRBV7-3
size: .
J: TRBJ2-4

CDR3: CSARALKGEDYEQYF
DNA: TGCAGTGCTAGAGCTCTAAAGGGAGAGGACTACGAGCAGTACTTC
D: .
V: TRBV20-1
size: .
J: TRBJ2-7

CDR3: CASSWDRVETQYF
DNA: TGTGCCAGCAGCTGGGACAGGGTCGAGACCCAGTACTTC
D: TRBD1
V: TRBV7-9
size: few
J: TRBJ2-5

CDR3: CASSPRGNGNTIYF
DNA: TGTGCCAGCAGTCCCCGAGGGAATGGAAACACCATATATTTT
D: .
V: TRBV28
size: .
J: TRBJ1-3

CDR3: CASSQEGWRQETQYF
DNA: TGTGCCAGCAGCCAAGAGGGCTGGAGGCAAGAGACCCAGTACTTC
D: .
V: TRBV14
size: .
J: TRBJ2-5

CDR3: CASGEGYTDTQYF
DNA: TGCGCCAGCGGCGAAGGTTACACAGATACGCAGTATTTT
D: .
V: TRBV5-1
size: .
J: TRBJ2-3

CDR3: CASSLDVRGNTEAFF
DNA: TGTGCCAGCAGCTTAGACGTCAGGGGGAACACTGAAGCTTTCTTT
D: .
V: TRBV7-6
size: .
J: TRBJ1-1

CDR3: CASSLFSAGANVLTF
DNA: TGCGCCAGCAGCTTGTTCTCGGCGGGGGCCAACGTCCTGACTTTC
D: .
V: TRBV5-1
size: many
J: TRBJ2-6

CDR3: CASSRRESYNEQFF
DNA: TGTGCCAGCAGTCGGCGAGAGTCCTACAATGAGCAGTTCTTC
D: .
V: TRBV6-1
size: .
J: TRBJ2-1

CDR3: CASSQEALAGSNEQFF
DNA: TGTGCCAGCAGCCAGGAAGCACTAGCGGGAAGCAATGAGCAGTTCTTC
D: TRBD2
V: TRBV4-2
size: many
J: TRBJ2-1

CDR3: CSASGSGMITDTQYF
DNA: TGCAGTGCTAGTGGCAGCGGGATGATCACAGATACGCAGTATTTT
D: TRBD2
V: TRBV20-1
size: .
J: TRBJ2-3

CDR3: CASSSTRGSYEQYF
DNA: TGTGCCAGCAGTTCGACCAGGGGCTCCTACGAGCAGTACTTC
D: .
V: TRBV27
size: few
J: TRBJ2-7

CDR3: CASSLAVKETQYF
DNA: TGTGCCAGCAGCTTAGCGGTTAAAGAGACCCAGTACTTC
D: .
V: TRBV7-2
size: .
J: TRBJ2-5

CDR3: CASSLGIESRGYTF
DNA: TGTGCCAGCAGCCTTGGCATTGAGTCCCGTGGCTACACCTTC
D: .
V: TRBV11-2
size: .
J: TRBJ1-2

CDR3: CASSQVTGTDTQYF
DNA: TGTGCCAGCAGCCAGGTGACGGGCACAGATACGCAGTATTTT
D: .
V: TRBV12-3/TRBV12-4
size: .
J: TRBJ2-3